This T cell receptor beta chain was recovered during a study of cytomegalovirus exposure and HLA in healthy donors. For the study at large: Genotyping of 300 to 450 donors showed that over 80% belonged to the Caucasian-associated ancestry cluster. Study-level findings and limits: In a later analysis, parvovirus B19, influenza, CMV and Epstein-Barr virus appeared linked to several top co-occurrence clusters. Analysis performed later found more than 15,000 TCR beta sequences associated with HLA alleles at 0.05 false discovery rate.

This CDR3 has 19 residues. PCR used 60 Vbeta primers and 13 Jbeta primers. Data came from immunoSEQ multiplex PCR; TCRdb stores just in-frame clones and leaves some out. The sample holds under 200,000 clones, approximately 59% seen once. Regarding this clone: Its antigen is undetermined.

Sequenced material: PBMCs. The genes are TRBV21-1 and TRBJ2-7; TRBD2 reflects the table's D call only, with no check against the DNA. TRBV21-1 constitutes a pseudogene. This sequence originates from a man aged 40-49 years in good health and CMV-seronegative. CDR3 in amino acids: CASSKARSSPGTSAYEQYF. Here the CDR3 DNA reads TGTGCCAGCAGCAAAGCTAGGTCGAGCCCTGGGACTAGCGCCTACGAGCAGTACTTC.